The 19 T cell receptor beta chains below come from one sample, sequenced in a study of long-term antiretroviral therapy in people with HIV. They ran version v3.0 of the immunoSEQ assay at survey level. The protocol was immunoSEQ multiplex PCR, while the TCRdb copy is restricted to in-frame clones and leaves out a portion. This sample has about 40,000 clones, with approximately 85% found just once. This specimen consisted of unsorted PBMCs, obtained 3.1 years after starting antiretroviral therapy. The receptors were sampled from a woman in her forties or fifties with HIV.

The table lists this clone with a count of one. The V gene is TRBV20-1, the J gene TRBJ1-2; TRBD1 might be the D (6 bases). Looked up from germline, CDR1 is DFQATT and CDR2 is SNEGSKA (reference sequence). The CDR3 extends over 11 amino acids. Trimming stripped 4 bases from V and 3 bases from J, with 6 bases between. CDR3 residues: CSATGDYGYTF. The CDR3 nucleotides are TGCAGTGCTACAGGGGACTATGGCTACACCTTC.

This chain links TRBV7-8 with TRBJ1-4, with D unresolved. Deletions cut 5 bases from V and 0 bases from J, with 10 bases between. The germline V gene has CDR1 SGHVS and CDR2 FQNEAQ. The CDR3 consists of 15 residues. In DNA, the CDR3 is TGTGCCAGCAGCCCATACTTACCAACTAATGAAAAACTGTTTTTT. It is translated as CASSPYLPTNEKLFF. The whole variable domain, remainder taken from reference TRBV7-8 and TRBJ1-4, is GAGVSQSPRYKVAKRGQDVALRCDPISGHVSLFWYQQALGQGPEFLTYFQNEAQLDKSGLPSDRFFAERPEGSVSTLKIQRTQQEDSAVYLCASSPYLPTNEKLFFGSGTQLSVL.

This CDR3 is CASSAQTEPNEKLFF. CDR3 DNA: TGTGCCAGCAGCGCCCAGACAGAGCCAAATGAAAAACTGTTTTTT. The V call is TRBV11-2, the J call TRBJ1-4, with D possibly TRBD1 on 5 matching bases. Between the trimmed V and J ends, which lost 5 bases and 5 bases, there was a span of 15 bases. The CDR3 consists of 15 residues. Germline CDR1 SGHAT, CDR2 FQNNGV.

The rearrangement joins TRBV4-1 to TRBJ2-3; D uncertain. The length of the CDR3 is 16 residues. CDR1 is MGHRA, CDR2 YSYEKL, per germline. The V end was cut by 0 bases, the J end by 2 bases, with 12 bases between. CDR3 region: CASSQDRLALTDTQYF. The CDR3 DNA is TGCGCCAGCAGCCAAGATCGGTTAGCTCTCACAGATACGCAGTATTTT.

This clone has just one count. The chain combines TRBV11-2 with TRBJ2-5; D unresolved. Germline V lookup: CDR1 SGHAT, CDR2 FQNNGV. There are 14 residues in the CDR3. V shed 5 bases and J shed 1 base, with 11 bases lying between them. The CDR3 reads CASSMDQFQETQYF. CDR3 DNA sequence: TGTGCCAGCAGCATGGACCAATTCCAAGAGACCCAGTACTTC.

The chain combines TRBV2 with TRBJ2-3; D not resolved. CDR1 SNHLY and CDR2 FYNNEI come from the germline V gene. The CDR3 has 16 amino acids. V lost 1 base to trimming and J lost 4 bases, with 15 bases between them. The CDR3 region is CASSEGWAPPADTQYF. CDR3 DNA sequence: TGTGCCAGCAGTGAAGGGTGGGCCCCCCCCGCAGATACGCAGTATTTT.

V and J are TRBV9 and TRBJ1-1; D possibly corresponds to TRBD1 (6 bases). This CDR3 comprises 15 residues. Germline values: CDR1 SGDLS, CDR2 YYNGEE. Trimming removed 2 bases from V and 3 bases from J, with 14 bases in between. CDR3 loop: CASSVRGGGDTEAFF. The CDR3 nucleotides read TGTGCCAGCAGCGTCAGGGGCGGTGGGGACACTGAAGCTTTCTTT.

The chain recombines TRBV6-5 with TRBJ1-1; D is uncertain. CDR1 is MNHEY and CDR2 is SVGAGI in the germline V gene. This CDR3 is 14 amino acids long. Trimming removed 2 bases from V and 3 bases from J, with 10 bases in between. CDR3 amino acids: CASSYALPDTEAFF. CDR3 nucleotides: TGTGCCAGCAGTTACGCCCTACCGGACACTGAAGCTTTCTTT.

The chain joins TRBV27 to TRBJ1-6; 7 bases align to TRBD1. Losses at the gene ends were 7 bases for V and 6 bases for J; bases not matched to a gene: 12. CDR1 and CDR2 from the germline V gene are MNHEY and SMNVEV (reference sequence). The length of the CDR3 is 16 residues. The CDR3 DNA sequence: TGTGCCAGCAACCCTCAGAGAGGGGGCGGTAATTCACCCCTCCACTTT. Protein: CASNPQRGGGNSPLHF.

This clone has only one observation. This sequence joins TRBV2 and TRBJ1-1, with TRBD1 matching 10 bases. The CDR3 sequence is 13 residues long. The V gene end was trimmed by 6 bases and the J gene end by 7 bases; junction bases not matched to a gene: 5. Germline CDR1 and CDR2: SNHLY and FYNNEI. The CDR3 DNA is TGTGCCAGCAGCGAGACAGGGGGCGTTGAAGCTTTCTTT. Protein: CASSETGGVEAFF.

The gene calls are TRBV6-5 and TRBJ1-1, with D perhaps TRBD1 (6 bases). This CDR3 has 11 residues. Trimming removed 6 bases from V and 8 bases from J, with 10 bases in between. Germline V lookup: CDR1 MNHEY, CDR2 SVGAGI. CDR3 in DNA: TGTGCCAGCAGCGTCGGGACAGAAGCTTTCTTT. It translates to CASSVGTEAFF.

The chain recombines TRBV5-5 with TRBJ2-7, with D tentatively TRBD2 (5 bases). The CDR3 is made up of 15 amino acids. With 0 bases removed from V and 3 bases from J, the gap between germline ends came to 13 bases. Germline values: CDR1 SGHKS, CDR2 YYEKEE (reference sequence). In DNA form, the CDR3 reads TGTGCCAGCAGCTTGGCACCGCAACGGGGCTACGAGCAGTACTTC. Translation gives CASSLAPQRGYEQYF.

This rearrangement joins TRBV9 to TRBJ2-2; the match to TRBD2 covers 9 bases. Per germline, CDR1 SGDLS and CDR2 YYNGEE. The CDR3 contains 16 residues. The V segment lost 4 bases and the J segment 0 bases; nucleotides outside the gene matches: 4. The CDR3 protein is CASSPSSGTNTGELFF. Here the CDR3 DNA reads TGTGCCAGCAGCCCCTCTAGCGGGACGAACACCGGGGAGCTGTTTTTT. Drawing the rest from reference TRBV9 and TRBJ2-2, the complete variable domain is DSGVTQTPKHLITATGQRVTLRCSPRSGDLSVYWYQQSLDQGLQFLIQYYNGEERAKGNILERFSAQQFPDLHSELNLSSLELGDSALYFCASSPSSGTNTGELFFGEGSRLTVL.

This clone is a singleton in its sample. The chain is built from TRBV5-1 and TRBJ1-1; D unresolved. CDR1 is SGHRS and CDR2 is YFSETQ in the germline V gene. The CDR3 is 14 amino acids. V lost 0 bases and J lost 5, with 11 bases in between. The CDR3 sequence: CASSLGGRGTEAFF. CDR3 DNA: TGCGCCAGCAGCTTGGGAGGGAGAGGTACTGAAGCTTTCTTT.

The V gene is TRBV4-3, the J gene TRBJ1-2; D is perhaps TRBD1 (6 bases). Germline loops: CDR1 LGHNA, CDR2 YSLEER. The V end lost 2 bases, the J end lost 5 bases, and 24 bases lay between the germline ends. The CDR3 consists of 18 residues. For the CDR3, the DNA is TGCGCCAGCAGCCAAAAGGGGTTGGGAACAGGGCAGCGTTATGGCTACACCTTC. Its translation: CASSQKGLGTGQRYGYTF.

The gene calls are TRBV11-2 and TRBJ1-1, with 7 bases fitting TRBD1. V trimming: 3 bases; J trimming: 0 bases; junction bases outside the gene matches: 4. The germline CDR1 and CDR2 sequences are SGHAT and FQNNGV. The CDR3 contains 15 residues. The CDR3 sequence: CASSFDREVNTEAFF. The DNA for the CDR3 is TGTGCCAGCAGCTTCGACAGGGAAGTGAACACTGAAGCTTTCTTT.

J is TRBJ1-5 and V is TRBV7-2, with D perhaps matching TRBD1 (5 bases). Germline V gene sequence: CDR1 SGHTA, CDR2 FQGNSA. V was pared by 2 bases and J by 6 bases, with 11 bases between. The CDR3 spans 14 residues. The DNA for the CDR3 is TGTGCCAGCAGCTTAAGGGTAGGGGTTCAGCCCCAGCATTTT. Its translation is CASSLRVGVQPQHF.

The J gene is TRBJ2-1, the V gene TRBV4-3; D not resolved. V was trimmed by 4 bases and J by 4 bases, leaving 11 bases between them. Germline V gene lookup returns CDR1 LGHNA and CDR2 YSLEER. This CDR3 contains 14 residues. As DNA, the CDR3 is TGCGCCAGCAGCCGGACCCTTCTTTACAATGAGCAGTTCTTC. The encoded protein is CASSRTLLYNEQFF.

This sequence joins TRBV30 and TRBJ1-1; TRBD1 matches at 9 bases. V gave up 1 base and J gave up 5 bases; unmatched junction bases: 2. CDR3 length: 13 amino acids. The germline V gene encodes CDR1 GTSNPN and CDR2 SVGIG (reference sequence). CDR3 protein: CAWSGQGGTEAFF. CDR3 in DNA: TGTGCCTGGAGTGGACAGGGGGGGACTGAAGCTTTCTTT.